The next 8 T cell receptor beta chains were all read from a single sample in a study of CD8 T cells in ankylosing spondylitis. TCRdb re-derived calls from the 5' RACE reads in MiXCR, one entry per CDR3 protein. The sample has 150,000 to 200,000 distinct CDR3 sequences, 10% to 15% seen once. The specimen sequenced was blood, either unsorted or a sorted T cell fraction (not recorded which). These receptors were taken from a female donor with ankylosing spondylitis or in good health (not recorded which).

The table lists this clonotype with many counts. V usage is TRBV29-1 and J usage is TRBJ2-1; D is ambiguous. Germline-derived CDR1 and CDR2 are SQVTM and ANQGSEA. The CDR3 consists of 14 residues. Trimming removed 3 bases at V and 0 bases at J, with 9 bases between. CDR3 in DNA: TGCAGCGTTGATTCCATAAGCTCCTACAATGAGCAGTTCTTC. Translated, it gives CSVDSISSYNEQFF.

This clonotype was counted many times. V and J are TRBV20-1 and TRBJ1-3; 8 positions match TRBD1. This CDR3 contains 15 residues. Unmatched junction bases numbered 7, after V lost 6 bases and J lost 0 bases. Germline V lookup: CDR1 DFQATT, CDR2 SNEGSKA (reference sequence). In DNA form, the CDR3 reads TGCAGTGCCCCAGGGGGCCTCTCCTCTGGAAACACCATATATTTT. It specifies CSAPGGLSSGNTIYF.

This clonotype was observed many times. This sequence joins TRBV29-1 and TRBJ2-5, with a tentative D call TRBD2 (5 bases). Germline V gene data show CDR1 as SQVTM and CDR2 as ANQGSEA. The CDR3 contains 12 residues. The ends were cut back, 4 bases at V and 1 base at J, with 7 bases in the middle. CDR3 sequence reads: CSVAAAQETQYF. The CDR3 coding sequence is TGCAGCGTTGCAGCGGCCCAAGAGACCCAGTACTTC.

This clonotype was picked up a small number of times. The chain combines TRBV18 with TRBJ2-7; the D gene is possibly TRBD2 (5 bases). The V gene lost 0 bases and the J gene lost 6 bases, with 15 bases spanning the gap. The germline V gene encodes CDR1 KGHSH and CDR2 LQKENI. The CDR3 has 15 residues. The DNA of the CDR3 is TGTGCCAGCTCACCACCCGGCAGTCGGGGATTCGAGCAGTACTTC. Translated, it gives CASSPPGSRGFEQYF.

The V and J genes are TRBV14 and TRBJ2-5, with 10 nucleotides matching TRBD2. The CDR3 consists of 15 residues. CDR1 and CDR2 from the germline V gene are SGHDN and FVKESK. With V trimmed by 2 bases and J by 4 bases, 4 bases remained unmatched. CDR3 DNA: TGTGCCAGCAGCCAAAGACTAGCGGGTCCAGAGACCCAGTACTTC. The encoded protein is CASSQRLAGPETQYF.

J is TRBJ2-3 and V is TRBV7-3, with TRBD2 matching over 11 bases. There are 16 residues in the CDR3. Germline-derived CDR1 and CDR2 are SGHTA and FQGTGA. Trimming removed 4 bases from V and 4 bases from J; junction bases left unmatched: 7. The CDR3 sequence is CASSWIAGGPSDTQYF. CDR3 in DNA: TGTGCCAGCAGCTGGATAGCGGGAGGGCCCTCAGATACGCAGTATTTT.

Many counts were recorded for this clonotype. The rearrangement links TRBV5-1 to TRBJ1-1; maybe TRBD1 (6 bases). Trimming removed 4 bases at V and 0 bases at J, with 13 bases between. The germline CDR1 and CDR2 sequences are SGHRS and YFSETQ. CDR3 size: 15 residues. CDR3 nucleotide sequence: TGCGCCAGCAGCGCGTCACAGGGTTTGAACACTGAAGCTTTCTTT. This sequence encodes CASSASQGLNTEAFF. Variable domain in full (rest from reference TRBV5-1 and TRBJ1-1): KAGVTQTPRYLIKTRGQQVTLSCSPISGHRSVSWYQQTPGQGLQFLFEYFSETQRNKGNFPGRFSGRQFSNSRSEMNVSTLELGDSALYLCASSASQGLNTEAFFGQGTRLTVV.

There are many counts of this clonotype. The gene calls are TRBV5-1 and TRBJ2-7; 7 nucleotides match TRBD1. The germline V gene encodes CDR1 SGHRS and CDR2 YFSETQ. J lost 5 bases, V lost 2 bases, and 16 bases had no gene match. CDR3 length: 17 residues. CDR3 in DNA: TGCGCCAGCAGCTTCGGGGCCCGATCAGACAGGGACCACGAGCAGTACTTC. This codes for CASSFGARSDRDHEQYF.